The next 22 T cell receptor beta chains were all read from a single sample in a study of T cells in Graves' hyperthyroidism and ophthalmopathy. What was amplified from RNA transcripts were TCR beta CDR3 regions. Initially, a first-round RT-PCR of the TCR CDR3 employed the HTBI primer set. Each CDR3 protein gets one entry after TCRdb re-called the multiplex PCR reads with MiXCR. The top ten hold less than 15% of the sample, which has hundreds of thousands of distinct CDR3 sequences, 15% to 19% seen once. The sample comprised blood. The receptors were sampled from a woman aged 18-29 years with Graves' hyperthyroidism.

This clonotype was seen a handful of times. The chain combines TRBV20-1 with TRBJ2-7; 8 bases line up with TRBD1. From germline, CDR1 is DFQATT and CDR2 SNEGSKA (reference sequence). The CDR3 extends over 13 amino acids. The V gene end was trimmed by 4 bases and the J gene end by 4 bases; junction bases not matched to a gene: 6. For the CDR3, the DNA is TGCAGTGCTAACAGGGGGGAAGTTTACGAGCAGTACTTC. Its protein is CSANRGEVYEQYF.

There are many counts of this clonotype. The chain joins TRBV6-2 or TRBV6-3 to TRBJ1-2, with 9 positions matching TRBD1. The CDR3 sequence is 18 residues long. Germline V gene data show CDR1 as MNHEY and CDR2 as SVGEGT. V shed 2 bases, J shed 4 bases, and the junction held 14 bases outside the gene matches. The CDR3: CASSYRTGDLKTFYGYTF. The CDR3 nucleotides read TGTGCCAGCAGTTACAGGACAGGGGACTTAAAGACATTCTATGGCTACACCTTC.

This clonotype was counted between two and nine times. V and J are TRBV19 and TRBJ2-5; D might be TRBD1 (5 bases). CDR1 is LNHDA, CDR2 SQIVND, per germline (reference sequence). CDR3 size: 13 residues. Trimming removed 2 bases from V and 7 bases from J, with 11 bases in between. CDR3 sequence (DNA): TGTGCCAGTAGTATACCCAGGGTAGGGACCCAGTACTTC. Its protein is CASSIPRVGTQYF.

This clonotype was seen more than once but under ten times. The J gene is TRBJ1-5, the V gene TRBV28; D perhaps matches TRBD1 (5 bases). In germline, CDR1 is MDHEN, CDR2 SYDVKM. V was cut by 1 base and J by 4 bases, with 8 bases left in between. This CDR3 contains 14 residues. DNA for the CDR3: TGTGCCAGCAGTTTATTGGGGGTAAATCAGCCCCAGCATTTT. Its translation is CASSLLGVNQPQHF.

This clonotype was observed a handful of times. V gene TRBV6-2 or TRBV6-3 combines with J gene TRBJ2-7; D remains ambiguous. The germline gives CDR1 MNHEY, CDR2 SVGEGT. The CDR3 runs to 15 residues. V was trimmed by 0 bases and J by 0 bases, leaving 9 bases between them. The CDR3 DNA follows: TGTGCCAGCAGTTACTCGCATACAGTCTCCTACGAGCAGTACTTC. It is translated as CASSYSHTVSYEQYF.

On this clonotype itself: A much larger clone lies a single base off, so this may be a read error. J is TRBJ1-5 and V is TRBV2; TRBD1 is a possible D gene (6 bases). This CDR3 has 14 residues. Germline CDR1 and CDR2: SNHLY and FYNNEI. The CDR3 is CASSDLDSNQPRHF. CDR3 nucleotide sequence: TGTGCCAGCAGTGACCTGGACAGCAATCAGCCCCGGCATTTT.

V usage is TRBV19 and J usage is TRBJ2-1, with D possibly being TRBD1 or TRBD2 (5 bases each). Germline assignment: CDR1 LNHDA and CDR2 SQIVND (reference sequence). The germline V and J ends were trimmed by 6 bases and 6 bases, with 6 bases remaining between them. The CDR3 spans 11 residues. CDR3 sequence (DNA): TGTGCCAGTAGGAGGGGCAATGAGCAGTTCTTC. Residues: CASRRGNEQFF.

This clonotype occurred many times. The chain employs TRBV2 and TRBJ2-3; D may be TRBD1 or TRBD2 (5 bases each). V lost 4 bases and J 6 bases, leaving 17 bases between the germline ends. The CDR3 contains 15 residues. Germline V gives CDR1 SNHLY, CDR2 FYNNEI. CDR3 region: CASSAGTLTVDTQYF. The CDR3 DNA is TGTGCCAGCAGTGCCGGGACCCTCACTGTGGATACGCAGTATTTT.

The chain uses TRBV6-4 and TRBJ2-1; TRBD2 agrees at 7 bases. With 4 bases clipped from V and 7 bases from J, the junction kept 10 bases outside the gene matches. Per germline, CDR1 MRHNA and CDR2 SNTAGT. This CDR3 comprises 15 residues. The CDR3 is CASSGIAGEVNEQFF. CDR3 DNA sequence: TGTGCCAGCAGTGGAATCGCGGGAGAGGTTAATGAGCAGTTCTTC.

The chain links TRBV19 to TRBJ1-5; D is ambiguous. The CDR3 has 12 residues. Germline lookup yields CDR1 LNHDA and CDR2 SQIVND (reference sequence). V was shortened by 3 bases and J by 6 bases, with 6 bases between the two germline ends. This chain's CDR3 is CASSIPGQPQHF. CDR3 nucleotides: TGTGCCAGTAGTATCCCGGGTCAGCCCCAGCATTTT. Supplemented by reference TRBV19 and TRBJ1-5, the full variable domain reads DGGITQSPKYLFRKEGQNVTLSCEQNLNHDAMYWYRQDPGQGLRLIYYSQIVNDFQKGDIAEGYSVSREKKESFPLTVTSAQKNPTAFYLCASSIPGQPQHFGDGTRLSIL.

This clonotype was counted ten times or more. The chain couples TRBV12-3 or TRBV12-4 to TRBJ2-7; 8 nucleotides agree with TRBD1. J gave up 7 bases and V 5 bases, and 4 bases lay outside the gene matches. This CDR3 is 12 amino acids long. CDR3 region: CASSRQGKEQYF. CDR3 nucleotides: TGTGCCAGCAGTCGACAGGGGAAAGAGCAGTACTTC.

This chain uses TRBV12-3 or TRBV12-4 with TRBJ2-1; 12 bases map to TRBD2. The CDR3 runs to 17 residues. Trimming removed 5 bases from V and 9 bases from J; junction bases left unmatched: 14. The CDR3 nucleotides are TGTGCCAGCAGTCGAGAGACCTGGACTAGCGGGATCGGTGAGCAGTTCTTC. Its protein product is CASSRETWTSGIGEQFF.

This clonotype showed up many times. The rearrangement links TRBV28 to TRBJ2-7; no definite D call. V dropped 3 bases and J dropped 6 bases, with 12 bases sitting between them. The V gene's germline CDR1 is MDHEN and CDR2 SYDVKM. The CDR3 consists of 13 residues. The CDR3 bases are TGTGCCAGCAGTTTGGGGATCCCCCCCGAGCAGTACTTC. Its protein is CASSLGIPPEQYF.

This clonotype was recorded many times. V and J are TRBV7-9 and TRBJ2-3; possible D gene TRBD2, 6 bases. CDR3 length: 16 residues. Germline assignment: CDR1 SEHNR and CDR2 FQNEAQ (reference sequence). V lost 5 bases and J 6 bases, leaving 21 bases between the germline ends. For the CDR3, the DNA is TGTGCCAGCAGCCCTAGGATTAGCGGAGAAAGCGATACGCAGTATTTT. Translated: CASSPRISGESDTQYF. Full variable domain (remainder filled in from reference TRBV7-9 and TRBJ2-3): DTGVSQNPRHKITKRGQNVTFRCDPISEHNRLYWYRQTLGQGPEFLTYFQNEAQLEKSRLLSDRFSAERPKGSFSTLEIQRTEQGDSAMYLCASSPRISGESDTQYFGPGTRLTVL.

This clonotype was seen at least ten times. The CDR3 reads CASSLDLSGANTGELFF. DNA for the CDR3: TGTGCCAGCAGTTTAGATTTATCGGGAGCGAACACCGGGGAGCTGTTTTTT. This chain uses TRBV12-3 or TRBV12-4 with TRBJ2-2; D perhaps matches TRBD2 (6 bases). The CDR3 length is 17 residues. V dropped 1 base and J dropped 0 bases, with 12 bases sitting between them.

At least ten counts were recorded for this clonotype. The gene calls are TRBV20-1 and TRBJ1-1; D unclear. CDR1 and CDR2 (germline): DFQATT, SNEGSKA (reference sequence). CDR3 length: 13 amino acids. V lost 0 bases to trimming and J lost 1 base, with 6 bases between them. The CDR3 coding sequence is TGCAGTGCTAGAGAACAGAGGAACACTGAAGCTTTCTTT. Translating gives CSAREQRNTEAFF.

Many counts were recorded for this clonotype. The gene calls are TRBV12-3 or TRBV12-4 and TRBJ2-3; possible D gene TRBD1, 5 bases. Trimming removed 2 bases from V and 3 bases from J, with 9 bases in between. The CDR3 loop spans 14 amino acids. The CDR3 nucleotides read TGTGCCAGCAGTTTACTGGCAGGGACAGATACGCAGTATTTT. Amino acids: CASSLLAGTDTQYF.

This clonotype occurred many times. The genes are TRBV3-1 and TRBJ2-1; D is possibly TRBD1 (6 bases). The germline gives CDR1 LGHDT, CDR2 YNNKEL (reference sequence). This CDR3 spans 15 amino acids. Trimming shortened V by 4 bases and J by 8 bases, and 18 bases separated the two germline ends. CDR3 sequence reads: CASSLQPPGVDEQFF. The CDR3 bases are TGTGCCAGCAGCCTCCAACCCCCAGGGGTCGATGAGCAGTTCTTC.

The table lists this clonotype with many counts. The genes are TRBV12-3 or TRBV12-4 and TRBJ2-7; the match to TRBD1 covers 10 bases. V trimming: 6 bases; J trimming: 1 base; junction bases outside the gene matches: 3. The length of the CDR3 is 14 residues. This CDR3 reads CASRRQGASYEQYF. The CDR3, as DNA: TGTGCCAGCAGGCGACAGGGGGCGTCCTACGAGCAGTACTTC.

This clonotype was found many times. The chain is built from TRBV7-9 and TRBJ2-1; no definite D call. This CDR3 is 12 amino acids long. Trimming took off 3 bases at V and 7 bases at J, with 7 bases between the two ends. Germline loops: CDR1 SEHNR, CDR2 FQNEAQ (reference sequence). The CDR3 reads CASSFDQNEQFF. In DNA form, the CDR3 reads TGTGCCAGCAGCTTTGACCAGAATGAGCAGTTCTTC. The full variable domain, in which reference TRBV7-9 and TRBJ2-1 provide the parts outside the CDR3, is DTGVSQNPRHKITKRGQNVTFRCDPISEHNRLYWYRQTLGQGPEFLTYFQNEAQLEKSRLLSDRFSAERPKGSFSTLEIQRTEQGDSAMYLCASSFDQNEQFFGPGTRLTVL.

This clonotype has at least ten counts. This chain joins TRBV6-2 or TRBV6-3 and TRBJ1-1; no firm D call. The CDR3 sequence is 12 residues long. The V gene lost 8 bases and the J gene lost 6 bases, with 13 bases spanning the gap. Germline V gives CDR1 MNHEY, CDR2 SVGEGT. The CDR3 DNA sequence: TGTGCCAGCGGCATGTTGTACGCTGAAGCTTTCTTT. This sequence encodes CASGMLYAEAFF.

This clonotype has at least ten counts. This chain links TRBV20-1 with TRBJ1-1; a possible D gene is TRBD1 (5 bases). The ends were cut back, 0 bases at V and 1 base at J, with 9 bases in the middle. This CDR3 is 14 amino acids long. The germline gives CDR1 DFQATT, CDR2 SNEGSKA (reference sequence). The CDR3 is CSARERGTNTEAFF. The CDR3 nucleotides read TGCAGTGCTAGAGAAAGGGGCACGAACACTGAAGCTTTCTTT.